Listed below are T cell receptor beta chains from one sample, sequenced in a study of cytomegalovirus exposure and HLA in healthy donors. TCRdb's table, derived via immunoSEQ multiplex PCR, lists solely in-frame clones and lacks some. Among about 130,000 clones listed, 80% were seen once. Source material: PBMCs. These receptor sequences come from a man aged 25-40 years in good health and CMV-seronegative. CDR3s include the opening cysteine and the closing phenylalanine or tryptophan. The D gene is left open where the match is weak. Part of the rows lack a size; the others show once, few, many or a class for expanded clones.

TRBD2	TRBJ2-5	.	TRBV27	CASSLWAGEETQYF	TGTGCCAGCAGTTTATGGGCGGGAGAGGAGACCCAGTACTTC
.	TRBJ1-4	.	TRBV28	CASSLLPFNEKLFF	TGTGCCAGCAGTTTGCTACCATTTAATGAAAAACTGTTTTTT
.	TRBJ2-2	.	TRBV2	CASSDRVPGELFF	TGTGCCAGCAGTGACAGGGTACCCGGGGAGCTGTTTTTT
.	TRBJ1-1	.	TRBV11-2	CASSLLGQLNTEAFF	TGTGCCAGCAGCTTACTCGGACAGTTAAACACTGAAGCTTTCTTT
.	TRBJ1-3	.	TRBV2	CASSEGRHSGNTIYF	TGTGCCAGCAGTGAGGGCCGGCACTCTGGAAACACCATATATTTT
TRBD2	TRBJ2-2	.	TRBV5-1	CASSTGLAGGPSTGELFF	TGCGCCAGCAGCACGGGACTAGCGGGAGGGCCCAGCACCGGGGAGCTGTTTTTT
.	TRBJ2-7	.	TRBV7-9	CASSSAYEQYF	TGTGCCAGCAGCTCGGCCTACGAGCAGTACTTC
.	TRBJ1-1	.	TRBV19	CASKGEAVLEAFF	TGTGCCAGTAAAGGGGAGGCGGTCCTTGAAGCTTTCTTT
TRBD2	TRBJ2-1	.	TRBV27	CASSLAGDPDEQFF	TGTGCCAGCAGTTTAGCGGGAGATCCCGATGAGCAGTTCTTC
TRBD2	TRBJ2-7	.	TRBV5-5	CASSRWAGGPNEQYF	TGTGCCAGCAGCCGCTGGGCGGGAGGGCCCAACGAGCAGTACTTC
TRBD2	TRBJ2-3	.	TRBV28	CASKGGGTDTQYF	TGTGCCAGCAAGGGAGGGGGCACAGATACGCAGTATTTT
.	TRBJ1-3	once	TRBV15	CATSRVGGHPGNTIYF	TGTGCCACCAGCAGAGTAGGAGGCCACCCTGGAAACACCATATATTTT
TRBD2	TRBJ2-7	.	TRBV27	CASSPGLASLEQYF	TGTGCCAGCAGCCCCGGACTAGCGAGCCTCGAGCAGTACTTC
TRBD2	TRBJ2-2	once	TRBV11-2	CASSPGLAGVSGELFF	TGTGCCAGCAGCCCGGGACTAGCGGGAGTCTCCGGAGAGCTGTTTTTT
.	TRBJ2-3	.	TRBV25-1	CASSDAGARGDTQYF	TGTGCCAGCAGTGATGCAGGGGCCCGGGGAGATACGCAGTATTTT
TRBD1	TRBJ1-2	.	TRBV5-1	CASSPGTGGNGYTF	TGCGCCAGCAGCCCCGGGACAGGAGGGAATGGCTACACCTTC
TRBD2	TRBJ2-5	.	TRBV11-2	CASSLRLAGGLQETQYF	TGTGCCAGCAGCTTACGTCTAGCGGGAGGCCTCCAAGAGACCCAGTACTTC
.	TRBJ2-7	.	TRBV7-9	CASSNRDGSSYEQYF	TGTGCCAGCAGCAACCGGGACGGGAGCTCCTACGAGCAGTACTTC
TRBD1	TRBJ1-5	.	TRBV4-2	CASSPGQNNQPQHF	TGTGCCAGCAGCCCGGGACAGAACAATCAGCCCCAGCATTTT
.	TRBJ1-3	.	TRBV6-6	CASTGSGNTIYF	TGTGCCAGCACAGGGTCTGGAAACACCATATATTTT
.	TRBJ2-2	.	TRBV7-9	CASSPTGELFF	TGTGCCAGCAGCCCAACCGGGGAGCTGTTTTTT
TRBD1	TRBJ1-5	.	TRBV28	CASRHDREYQPQHF	TGTGCCAGCAGACACGACAGGGAGTATCAGCCCCAGCATTTT
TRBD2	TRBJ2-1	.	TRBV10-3	CATGLAGANEQFF	TGTGCCACTGGACTAGCGGGAGCCAATGAGCAGTTCTTC
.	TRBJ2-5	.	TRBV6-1	CASSRGLIQETQYF	TGTGCCAGCAGTCGGGGACTCATCCAAGAGACCCAGTACTTC
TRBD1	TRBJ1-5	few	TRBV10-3	CAISEGGGVAQHF	TGTGCCATCAGTGAAGGAGGGGGCGTAGCCCAGCATTTT
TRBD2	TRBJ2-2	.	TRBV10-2	CASSVGLVETGELFF	TGCGCCAGCAGTGTAGGACTAGTAGAGACCGGGGAGCTGTTTTTT
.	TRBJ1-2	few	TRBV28	CASTAQGFGYTF	TGTGCCAGCACCGCACAGGGCTTTGGCTACACCTTC
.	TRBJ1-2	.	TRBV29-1	CSVIQGAYGYTF	TGCAGCGTCATACAGGGCGCCTATGGCTACACCTTC
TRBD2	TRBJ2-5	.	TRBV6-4	CASSDKLAGESRWQRETQYF	TGTGCCAGCAGTGACAAGCTAGCGGGAGAGAGTCGGTGGCAAAGGGAGACCCAGTACTTC
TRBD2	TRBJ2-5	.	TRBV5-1	CASSGTVLAGGRETQYF	TGCGCCAGCAGCGGGACCGTACTAGCGGGAGGGCGAGAGACCCAGTACTTC
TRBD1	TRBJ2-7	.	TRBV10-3	CAISSGQSSYEQYF	TGTGCCATCAGTTCGGGACAGTCGTCCTACGAGCAGTACTTC
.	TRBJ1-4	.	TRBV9	CASSVTIGAEKLFF	TGTGCCAGCAGCGTTACAATAGGGGCTGAAAAACTGTTTTTT
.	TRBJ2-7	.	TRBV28	CANSQGFGEQYF	TGTGCCAACTCACAGGGATTTGGCGAGCAGTACTTC
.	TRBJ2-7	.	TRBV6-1	CASSWSSGEQYF	TGTGCCAGCAGTTGGTCCTCGGGGGAGCAGTACTTC
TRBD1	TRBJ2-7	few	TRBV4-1	CASSQDTGTGGYEQYF	TGCGCCAGCAGCCAAGATACAGGGACAGGGGGTTACGAGCAGTACTTC
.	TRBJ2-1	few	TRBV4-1	CASSQPSDGGRIRFF	TGCGCCAGCAGCCAACCATCGGACGGGGGGCGCATCCGGTTCTTC
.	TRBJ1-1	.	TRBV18	CASSPLRTENTEAFF	TGTGCCAGCTCACCATTACGGACAGAGAACACTGAAGCTTTCTTT
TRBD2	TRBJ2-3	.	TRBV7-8	CASMGLAGGFGTPSTDTQYF	TGTGCCAGTATGGGACTAGCGGGGGGATTCGGTACTCCTAGCACAGATACGCAGTATTTT
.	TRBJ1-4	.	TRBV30	CAWSALDSGYGKLFF	TGTGCCTGGAGTGCATTAGACAGCGGGTACGGGAAACTGTTTTTT
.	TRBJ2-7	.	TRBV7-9	CASSLGVSYEQYF	TGTGCCAGCAGCTTAGGAGTATCCTACGAGCAGTACTTC
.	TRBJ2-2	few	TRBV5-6	CASSLLALNTGELFF	TGTGCCAGCAGCTTACTAGCCCTGAACACCGGGGAGCTGTTTTTT
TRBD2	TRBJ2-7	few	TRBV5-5	CASSLAPSGRFYEQYF	TGTGCCAGCAGCTTGGCCCCTAGCGGGAGGTTCTACGAGCAGTACTTC
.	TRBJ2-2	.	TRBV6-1	CANQKFTGELFF	TGTGCCAACCAGAAGTTCACCGGGGAGCTGTTTTTT
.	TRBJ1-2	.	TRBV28	CASSSTGMNYGYTF	TGTGCCAGCAGTTCCACCGGGATGAACTATGGCTACACCTTC
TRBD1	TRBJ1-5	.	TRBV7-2	CASSLESQGAGNQPQHF	TGTGCCAGCAGCTTAGAATCCCAGGGGGCCGGCAATCAGCCCCAGCATTTT
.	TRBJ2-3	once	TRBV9	CASSVTPDTQYF	TGTGCCAGCAGCGTTACTCCAGATACGCAGTATTTT
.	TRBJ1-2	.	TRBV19	CASSIGPSGSGYTF	TGTGCCAGTAGTATAGGCCCCTCTGGCAGTGGCTACACCTTC
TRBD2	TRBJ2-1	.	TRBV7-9	CASSPSGSHWDEQFF	TGTGCCAGCAGTCCGAGCGGGAGTCATTGGGATGAGCAGTTCTTC
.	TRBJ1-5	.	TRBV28	CASSLLFGGRGVISNQPQHF	TGTGCCAGCAGTTTATTATTCGGAGGTCGGGGGGTGATTAGCAATCAGCCCCAGCATTTT
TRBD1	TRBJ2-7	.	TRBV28	CATTGYSYEQYF	TGTGCCACGACAGGGTATTCCTACGAGCAGTACTTC
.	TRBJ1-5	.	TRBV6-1	CASSRSVLGNQPQHF	TGTGCCAGCAGCCGTTCGGTGTTGGGCAATCAGCCCCAGCATTTT
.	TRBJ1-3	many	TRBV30	CAWTPGSGNTIYF	TGTGCCTGGACACCAGGGTCTGGAAACACCATATATTTT
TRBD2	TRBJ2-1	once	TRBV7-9	CSGGRAGSGEQFF	TGCTCGGGAGGGCGGGCGGGTTCGGGTGAGCAGTTCTTC
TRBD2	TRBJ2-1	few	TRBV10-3	CAISDTSGRESSYNEQFF	TGTGCCATCAGTGATACTAGCGGGAGGGAAAGCTCCTACAATGAGCAGTTCTTC
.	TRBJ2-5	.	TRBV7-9	CASSPNSASAVSETQYF	TGTGCCAGCAGCCCTAATAGCGCTAGCGCGGTGTCAGAGACCCAGTACTTC
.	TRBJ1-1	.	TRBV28	CASSPDSLTEAFF	TGTGCCAGCAGTCCGGACAGCCTCACTGAAGCTTTCTTT
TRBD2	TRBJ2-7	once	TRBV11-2	CASSLLAGYEQYF	TGTGCCAGCAGCTTACTAGCGGGGTACGAGCAGTACTTC
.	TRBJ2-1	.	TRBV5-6	CASSLGFSGYNEQFF	TGTGCCAGCAGCCTTGGATTTAGCGGCTACAATGAGCAGTTCTTC
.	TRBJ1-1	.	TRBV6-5	CASSYFPEDTEAFF	TGTGCCAGCAGTTATTTCCCCGAGGACACTGAAGCTTTCTTT
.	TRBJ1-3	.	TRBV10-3	CASIGTIGGNTIYF	TGTGCCAGCATTGGAACCATCGGGGGAAACACCATATATTTT